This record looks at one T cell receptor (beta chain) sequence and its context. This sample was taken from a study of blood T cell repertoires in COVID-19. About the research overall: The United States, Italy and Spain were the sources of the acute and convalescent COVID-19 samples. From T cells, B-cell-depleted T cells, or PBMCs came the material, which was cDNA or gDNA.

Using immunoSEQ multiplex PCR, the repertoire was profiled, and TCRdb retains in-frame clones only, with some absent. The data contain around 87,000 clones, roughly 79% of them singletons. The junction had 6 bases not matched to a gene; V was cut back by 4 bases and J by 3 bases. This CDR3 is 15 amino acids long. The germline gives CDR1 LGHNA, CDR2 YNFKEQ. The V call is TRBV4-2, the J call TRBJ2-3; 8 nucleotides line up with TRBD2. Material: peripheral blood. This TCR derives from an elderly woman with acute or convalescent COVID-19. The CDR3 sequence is CASSPTSVMTDTQYF. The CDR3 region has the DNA TGTGCCAGCAGCCCGACTAGCGTTATGACAGATACGCAGTATTTT.